This TCR beta chain was profiled in a study of T cell repertoires in cytomegalovirus infection (dated by TCRdb to about 2019). Regarding the complete study: The HLA type of each donor mattered for the analysis, because public TCR beta signatures pointed to carriage of CMV infection along with the matching HLA type.

Reading the germline V gene gives CDR1 LGHNA and CDR2 YNFKEQ. Inclusive of the bounding cysteine and phenylalanine, the CDR3 is 14 residues long. The kept DNA is CDR3 alone, 42 bases in frame from the first base. Germline trimming: 2 bases from V, 3 bases from J; junction bases outside gene matches: 3. The sequencing machine was an Illumina HiSeq 1500. TCRdb trimmed the raw reads at Q25, called clones with MiXCR and kept productive beta chains. Identical CDR3 proteins give one entry, which carries the most common genes and DNA. The sample table contains almost 550,000 distinct CDR3 sequences; only one count was recorded for 16% of them. The ten largest clones represent roughly a quarter of the sample. Ten or more counts support this clonotype. The antigen this receptor binds is unknown. No qualities accompany the bases; no much larger clone lies one base away. Study-wide findings and limitations: Cumulative frequency of public TCR beta family members discriminated carriers of CMV infection plus the relevant HLA type in this cohort and an independent roughly 330-donor cohort. The ex vivo response was dominated by HLA-C-restricted CMV-specific TCR beta clonotypes, which also provided the single most frequent clonotype in two of eight donors.

Sequencing was done on a sample of CD8+ T cells from PBMCs. This TCR was recovered from a human donor in good health (CMV status not recorded). Some clones in this sample may be carry-over from other donors' samples. The chain couples TRBV4-2 to TRBJ2-7, with TRBD1 identical over 8 junction bases. The CDR3 here reads CASSQPDRDYEQYF. The DNA sequence follows: TGTGCCAGCAGCCAACCGGACAGGGACTACGAGCAGTACTTC.